This TCR beta chain appears in the sequencing data of a study of T-cell reconstitution after alpha-beta-depleted transplantation in children. The CDR3 is made up of 15 amino acids. This clonotype appeared a few times. Preparation of the TCRbeta library used unique molecular identifiers. From the PCR reads, TCRdb called clonotypes with MiXCR, one entry per CDR3 protein. The table lists some 600,000 distinct CDR3 sequences, 15% to 20% of them singletons. Sequences were derived from PBMCs from the stem cell graft donor, sampled from the stem cell graft. The sequence derives from a human donor who donated a stem cell graft to a child with acute myeloid leukemia. The chain carries TRBV21-1 and TRBJ2-7. TRBV21-1 is given as a pseudogene. DNA for the CDR3: TGTGCCAGCAGCAAAGCGCTTCGGAACTCCTACGAGCAGTACGTC. Translating gives CASSKALRNSYEQYV.